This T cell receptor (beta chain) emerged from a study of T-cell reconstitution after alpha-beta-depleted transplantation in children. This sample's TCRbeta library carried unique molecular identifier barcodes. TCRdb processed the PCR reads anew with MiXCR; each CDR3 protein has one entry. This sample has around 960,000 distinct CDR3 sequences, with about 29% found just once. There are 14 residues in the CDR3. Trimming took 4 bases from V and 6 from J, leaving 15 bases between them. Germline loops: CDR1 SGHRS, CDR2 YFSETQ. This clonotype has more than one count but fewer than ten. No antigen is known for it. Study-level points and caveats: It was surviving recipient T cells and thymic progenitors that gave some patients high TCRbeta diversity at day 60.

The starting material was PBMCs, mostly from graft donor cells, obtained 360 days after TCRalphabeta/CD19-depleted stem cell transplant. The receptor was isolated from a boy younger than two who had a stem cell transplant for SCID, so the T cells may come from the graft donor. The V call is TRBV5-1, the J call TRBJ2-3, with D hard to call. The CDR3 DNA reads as TGCGCCAGCAGCAACGCCGGGTCTCCGGATACGCAGTATTTT. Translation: CASSNAGSPDTQYF.